These 20 T cell receptor beta chains were sequenced from one sample in a study of cytomegalovirus exposure and HLA in healthy donors. PCR employed 60 Vbeta and 13 Jbeta primers. The assay was immunoSEQ multiplex PCR, and TCRdb's table has in-frame clones only and misses some. The table records some 140,000 clones, around 83% of them present only once. Sequencing was done on a sample of PBMCs. These receptors came from a male donor in good health and CMV-seropositive.

The J gene is TRBJ1-1, the V gene TRBV2; 7 bases map to TRBD1. The CDR3 is made up of 15 amino acids. Germline assignment: CDR1 SNHLY and CDR2 FYNNEI. In DNA form, the CDR3 reads TGTGCTAAGGCCGCGGCGGAGACAGGGCACACTGAAGCTTTCTTT. Protein sequence: CAKAAAETGHTEAFF.

The genes are TRBV6-5 and TRBJ1-1; 8 positions match TRBD1. This CDR3 comprises 14 residues. The J segment lost 5 bases and the V segment lost 5 bases, leaving 7 bases of the junction unmatched. From germline, CDR1 is MNHEY and CDR2 SVGAGI. The CDR3 is CASSKPTGVTEAFF. CDR3 nucleotides: TGTGCCAGCAGTAAACCGACAGGGGTAACTGAAGCTTTCTTT.

The chain links TRBV7-6 to TRBJ2-1, with 7 bases fitting TRBD2. This CDR3 has 14 amino acids. Germline-derived CDR1 and CDR2 are SGHVS and FNYEAQ. After removal of 6 bases from V and 6 bases from J, the junction contained 8 bases not matched to a gene. Written as DNA, the CDR3 is TGTGCCAGCAGAGATAGCGGGCGGGCCAATGAGCAGTTCTTC. Its translation: CASRDSGRANEQFF.

This chain joins TRBV5-4 and TRBJ2-6; 9 nucleotides match TRBD2. This CDR3 has 17 amino acids. With 0 bases clipped from V and 1 base from J, the junction kept 2 bases outside the gene matches. Per the germline V gene, CDR1 is SGHNT and CDR2 is YYREEE (reference sequence). The DNA for the CDR3 is TGTGCCAGCAGCTTGGGACTAGCGGTATCTGGGGCCAACGTCCTGACTTTC. It yields the protein CASSLGLAVSGANVLTF. Filled out from reference TRBV5-4 and TRBJ2-6, the complete variable domain reads ETGVTQSPTHLIKTRGQQVTLRCSSQSGHNTVSWYQQALGQGPQFIFQYYREEENGRGNFPPRFSGLQFPNYSSELNVNALELDDSALYLCASSLGLAVSGANVLTFGAGSRLTVL.

This CDR3 reads CASIDTSSYEQYF. For the CDR3, the DNA is TGTGCCAGTATCGACACGAGCTCCTACGAGCAGTACTTC. The rearrangement uses TRBV19 and TRBJ2-7; unclear D gene. The V gene's germline CDR1 is LNHDA and CDR2 SQIVND (reference sequence). This CDR3 has 13 residues. V lost 7 bases and J lost 0, with 10 bases in between. Supplemented by reference TRBV19 and TRBJ2-7, the full variable domain reads DGGITQSPKYLFRKEGQNVTLSCEQNLNHDAMYWYRQDPGQGLRLIYYSQIVNDFQKGDIAEGYSVSREKKESFPLTVTSAQKNPTAFYLCASIDTSSYEQYFGPGTRLTVT.

This clone was counted a single time. The rearrangement uses TRBV25-1 and TRBJ2-5; the match to TRBD2 covers 8 bases. Matching the DNA end better, TRBJ2-7 makes the J call doubtful. The CDR3 covers 15 residues. Germline CDR1 is MGHDK and CDR2 is SYGVNS. CDR3 nucleotides: TGTGCCAGCAGTGAAGGTCTAGCGGGTTCCTACGAGCAGTACTTC. Protein: CASSEGLAGSYEQYF.

The CDR3 loop reads CASSKTGLADQYF. In DNA, the CDR3 is TGTGCCAGCAGCAAAACGGGACTAGCGGACCAGTACTTC. The chain combines TRBV6-5 with TRBJ2-7; 11 bases align to TRBD2. This CDR3 has 13 residues. CDR1 MNHEY and CDR2 SVGAGI come from the germline V gene. V shed 6 bases, J shed 10 bases, and the junction held 8 bases outside the gene matches.

This clone has only a few counts. The V and J genes are TRBV28 and TRBJ1-2, with unresolved D. Germline V gene lookup returns CDR1 MDHEN and CDR2 SYDVKM. The CDR3 is 12 amino acids. The V gene lost 3 bases and the J gene lost 6 bases, with 8 bases spanning the gap. The CDR3 sequence: CASSFFRNGYTF. CDR3 coding DNA: TGTGCCAGCAGTTTTTTCAGGAATGGCTACACCTTC.

V is TRBV5-1 and J is TRBJ2-1; 7 bases line up with TRBD2. From germline, CDR1 is SGHRS and CDR2 YFSETQ. The CDR3 is 15 residues long. The ends lost 4 bases at V and 7 bases at J; junction bases unmatched: 11. Written as DNA, the CDR3 is TGCGCCAGCAGCCCAAGGCCCGGGGGAGGGAATGAGCAGTTCTTC. It translates to CASSPRPGGGNEQFF.

The chain is built from TRBV2 and TRBJ2-1; TRBD2 matches 10 bases. This CDR3 has 14 amino acids. The germline gives CDR1 SNHLY, CDR2 FYNNEI. V lost 7 bases and J lost 5; bases outside the gene matches: 5. Written as DNA, the CDR3 is TGTGCCAGCATTCGGCTAGCGGGAGACAATGAGCAGTTCTTC. Translated: CASIRLAGDNEQFF.

This chain joins TRBV6-5 and TRBJ2-1; D not resolved. Germline V gene data show CDR1 as MNHEY and CDR2 as SVGAGI. The CDR3 spans 15 residues. The V end lost 0 bases, the J end lost 15 bases, and 21 bases lay between the germline ends. Here the CDR3 DNA reads TGTGCCAGCAGTTACTCGTCCCAGGCCCAAAGGATGGCGTTCTTC. It encodes CASSYSSQAQRMAFF.

This clone came up once. The V call is TRBV4-3, the J call TRBJ2-7; 7 positions match TRBD1. Germline V lookup: CDR1 LGHNA, CDR2 YSLEER. Trimming at V came to 2 bases and at J to 1 base, leaving 11 bases not matched to a gene. The CDR3 contains 17 residues. The CDR3 here is CASSQRGQGHYSYEQYF. The CDR3 bases are TGCGCCAGCAGCCAAAGGGGGCAGGGCCATTATTCCTACGAGCAGTACTTC.

V gene TRBV20-1 combines with J gene TRBJ1-5, with TRBD1 matching over 8 bases. CDR1 is DFQATT, CDR2 SNEGSKA, per germline (reference sequence). The CDR3 covers 11 residues. CDR3 nucleotides: TGCCCGGACAGGGTTGATCAGCCCCAGCATTTT. It encodes CPDRVDQPQHF.

Judged by abundance, this clone is medium-sized. This rearrangement joins TRBV6-5 to TRBJ2-7; D is perhaps TRBD2 (6 bases). The CDR3 length is 15 residues. Trimming removed 2 bases at V and 5 bases at J, with 16 bases between. CDR1 and CDR2 from the germline V gene are MNHEY and SVGAGI. This CDR3 is CASSYRTTSFHEQYF. Here the CDR3 DNA reads TGTGCCAGCAGTTACCGAACTACTAGCTTCCACGAGCAGTACTTC.

This clone occurred once. The genes are TRBV29-1 and TRBJ2-5; a weak D match, TRBD1 (6 bases). TRBJ2-7 matches the DNA end more closely, so the J call is doubtful. This CDR3 comprises 11 residues. CDR1 is SQVTM, CDR2 ANQGSEA, per germline. The CDR3 is CSAVTGYEQYF. The CDR3 DNA reads TGCAGCGCCGTGACAGGCTACGAGCAGTACTTC.

The genes are TRBV10-1 and TRBJ2-7; D is possibly TRBD2 (5 bases). The V and J ends lost 5 bases and 1 base respectively, with 12 bases between them. Germline V gene data show CDR1 as WNHNN and CDR2 as SYGVQD (reference sequence). The CDR3 is made up of 14 amino acids. The CDR3, as DNA: TGCGCCAGCAGTTCTGTTGAGGGTTCCTACGAGCAGTACTTC. It encodes CASSSVEGSYEQYF.

In its sample, this clone was seen a few times. This chain connects TRBV29-1 to TRBJ2-7; 7 bases are a match to TRBD1. CDR3 length: 16 amino acids. Germline-derived CDR1 and CDR2 are SQVTM and ANQGSEA. With V trimmed by 0 bases and J by 2 bases, 10 bases remained unmatched. CDR3: CSVEDNPGQRTYEQYF. The DNA for the CDR3 is TGCAGCGTTGAAGATAATCCGGGACAGCGGACCTACGAGCAGTACTTC.

This chain links TRBV7-6 with TRBJ2-1, with D possibly being TRBD2 (5 bases). CDR3 length: 17 amino acids. V dropped 1 base and J dropped 9 bases, with 22 bases sitting between them. Looked up from germline, CDR1 is SGHVS and CDR2 is FNYEAQ. The CDR3 bases are TGTGCCAGCAGCTTAGGGTCTTGGAGCGGTGGCGAGGTTGAGCAGTTCTTC. Protein product: CASSLGSWSGGEVEQFF.

Written as DNA, the CDR3 is TGTGCCAGCAGCTGGGGCTATACGGCAGATACGCAGTATTTT. Translating it yields CASSWGYTADTQYF. The genes are TRBV7-2 and TRBJ2-3, with D perhaps matching TRBD1 (5 bases). V was clipped by 4 bases and J by 4 bases, with 12 bases between them. CDR1 and CDR2 (germline): SGHTA, FQGNSA. The CDR3 totals 14 residues. Based on the CDR3 plus reference TRBV7-2 and TRBJ2-3, the full variable domain is GAGVSQSPSNKVTEKGKDVELRCDPISGHTALYWYRQSLGQGLEFLIYFQGNSAPDKSGLPSDRFSAERTGGSVSTLTIQRTQQEDSAVYLCASSWGYTADTQYFGPGTRLTVL.

The chain couples TRBV27 to TRBJ2-3; D gene uncertain. This CDR3 is built from 15 residues. The V gene lost 2 bases and the J gene lost 7 bases, with 16 bases spanning the gap. Germline CDR1 is MNHEY and CDR2 is SMNVEV (reference sequence). The chain's CDR3 is CASSLLDQYQYTQYF. The CDR3 DNA follows: TGTGCCAGCAGTTTACTCGATCAATACCAGTATACGCAGTATTTT.